Sequencing of this T cell receptor beta chain was carried out in a study of cytomegalovirus exposure and HLA in healthy donors. For the study at large: HLA-typed donors contributed some 85 million unique TCRs, which were held in an early data release.

In regard to this clone: Antigen specificity is unknown.

Vbeta (60) and Jbeta (13) primers were used in the PCR. Profiling relied on immunoSEQ multiplex PCR, and the TCRdb table lists in-frame clones only, not all of them. The sample holds tens of thousands of clones, 65% to 70% seen once. Study-level points and caveats: Several of the most significant clusters appeared linked to common viral pathogens, based on a later analysis. Prediction of most subjects' HLA-A and HLA-B alleles by TCR beta sequences was reportedly accurate. Later analysis identified a missense DCLRE1C variant that was linked to TCR beta V- and J-gene trimming.

The CDR3 sequence is 21 residues long. Per germline, CDR1 SGDLS and CDR2 YYNGEE. The J segment lost 5 bases and the V segment lost 0 bases, leaving 19 bases of the junction unmatched. This sequence was found in a woman aged 50 to 60 in good health and CMV-seropositive. Sample: PBMCs. The chain recombines TRBV9 with TRBJ2-5, with TRBD2 matching 13 bases. The DNA of the CDR3 is TGTGCCAGCAGCGTAGAAGCATACCAACCGACTAGCGGGGGGCTACCGGAGACCCAGTACTTC. Amino acids: CASSVEAYQPTSGGLPETQYF.